Listed below are T cell receptor beta chains from one sample, sequenced in a study of blood T cells in healthy people across ages. One entry per CDR3 protein, called by TCRdb with MiXCR from the 5' RACE reads. This repertoire shows approximately 960,000 distinct CDR3 sequences, 25% to 35% found once; its top ten account for roughly a tenth. Separately, the same data were catalogued under a study of T cells of mothers and their children.

Sequenced: blood. These receptors originate from a woman in her forties in good health. CDR3s include the opening cysteine and the closing phenylalanine or tryptophan. The D gene is left open where the match is weak. Clone size is stated in some rows and not others, as once, few, many or a class when expanded.

J: TRBJ2-4; D: .; size: many; V: TRBV10-3; DNA: TGTGCCATCAGTGAGTCTCTGTTTAACATTCAGTACTTC; CDR3: CAISESLFNIQYF
J: TRBJ1-2; D: .; size: .; V: TRBV2; DNA: TGTGCCAGCAGTGGTGCCGCTACCTATGGCTACACCTTC; CDR3: CASSGAATYGYTF
J: TRBJ2-7; D: TRBD1; size: .; V: TRBV28; DNA: TGTGCCAGCGGCCAGGACAGGGGGTTCGATCGGTCCTACGAGCAGTACTTC; CDR3: CASGQDRGFDRSYEQYF
J: TRBJ2-1; D: .; size: many; V: TRBV5-1; DNA: TGCGCCAGCAGCTCCAGGGTAAGCTACAATGAGCAGTTCTTC; CDR3: CASSSRVSYNEQFF
J: TRBJ2-3; D: TRBD1; size: few; V: TRBV24-1; DNA: TGTGCCACCAGTGATTTGGGGCAGGGGGTGAGCACAGATACGCAGTATTTT; CDR3: CATSDLGQGVSTDTQYF
J: TRBJ1-2; D: .; size: many; V: TRBV4-1; DNA: TGCGCCAGCAGCCAAAACCAGGGGCTTGGCTACACCTTC; CDR3: CASSQNQGLGYTF
J: TRBJ1-5; D: .; size: .; V: TRBV12-3/TRBV12-4; DNA: TGTGCCAGCAGTGAGACCTTAGGAAATCAGCCCCAGCATTTT; CDR3: CASSETLGNQPQHF
J: TRBJ2-7; D: .; size: few; V: TRBV7-3; DNA: TGTGCCAGCAGCCCCACAGGGAGGGCCAACGAGCAGTACTTC; CDR3: CASSPTGRANEQYF
J: TRBJ1-2; D: .; size: .; V: TRBV12-3/TRBV12-4; DNA: TGTGCCAGCAGTACAGTTAACTATGGCTGCACCTTC; CDR3: CASSTVNYGCTF
J: TRBJ1-4; D: .; size: few; V: TRBV6-1; DNA: TGTGCCAGCCAGCAGGGTGGTAGTGAAAAACTGTTTTTT; CDR3: CASQQGGSEKLFF
J: TRBJ1-1; D: TRBD1; size: few; V: TRBV7-9; DNA: TGTGCCAGCAGCCAGATACAGGGGGCTGACACTGAAGCTTTCTTT; CDR3: CASSQIQGADTEAFF
J: TRBJ1-1; D: TRBD1; size: many; V: TRBV5-1; DNA: TGCGCCAGCAGCGTACAGGGGATAGACACTGAAGCTTTCTTT; CDR3: CASSVQGIDTEAFF
J: TRBJ1-5; D: .; size: .; V: TRBV19; DNA: TGTGCCAGTAGTACAACAGGGAGCCCGAATCAGCCCCAGCATTTT; CDR3: CASSTTGSPNQPQHF
J: TRBJ2-2; D: .; size: many; V: TRBV15; DNA: TGTGCCACCAGCAGAGATCTGCGCGGGGAGCTGTTTTTT; CDR3: CATSRDLRGELFF
J: TRBJ2-5; D: TRBD1; size: many; V: TRBV7-9; DNA: TGTGCCAGCAGCGCGACAGGGGGCGGTGAGACCCAGTACTTC; CDR3: CASSATGGGETQYF
J: TRBJ2-3; D: .; size: many; V: TRBV6-5; DNA: TGTGCCAGCAGTTACCAACAGGGAGTAGATACGCAGTATTTT; CDR3: CASSYQQGVDTQYF
J: TRBJ2-1; D: .; size: .; V: TRBV4-1; DNA: TGCGCCAGCAGCCACATCTTGGGACTCCGAGGCTACAATGAGCAGTTCTTC; CDR3: CASSHILGLRGYNEQFF
J: TRBJ2-7; D: .; size: many; V: TRBV18; DNA: TGTGCCAGCTCACCACATAAGTTCTACGAGCAGTACTTC; CDR3: CASSPHKFYEQYF
J: TRBJ2-3; D: TRBD1; size: many; V: TRBV29-1; DNA: TGCAGCGCCGGGGACAGCTTAGATACGCAGTATTTT; CDR3: CSAGDSLDTQYF
J: TRBJ2-3; D: .; size: .; V: TRBV4-1; DNA: TGCGCCAGCAGCCAAGGCGGGGTCGGGGATACGCAGTATTTT; CDR3: CASSQGGVGDTQYF
J: TRBJ2-7; D: .; size: .; V: TRBV4-2; DNA: TGTGCCAGCAGCCAAGATTGGGGGGCAGTAGGGCGGGAGCAGTACTTC; CDR3: CASSQDWGAVGREQYF
J: TRBJ1-5; D: .; size: .; V: TRBV9; DNA: TGTGCCAGCAGCGATGGGGGGTTTAATCAGCCCCAGCATTTT; CDR3: CASSDGGFNQPQHF
J: TRBJ2-7; D: .; size: many; V: TRBV6-5; DNA: TGTGCCAGCAGTTACCAGATGGGACCTCCCTACGAGCAGTACTTC; CDR3: CASSYQMGPPYEQYF
J: TRBJ2-3; D: .; size: .; V: TRBV7-2; DNA: TGTGCCAGCAGCTTAGATGTTCGGGGGTTCACAGATACGCAGTATTTT; CDR3: CASSLDVRGFTDTQYF
J: TRBJ2-7; D: .; size: few; V: TRBV7-2; DNA: TGTGCCAGCAGCTCGAGGGGGACCGATTACTACGAGCAGTACTTC; CDR3: CASSSRGTDYYEQYF
J: TRBJ2-7; D: TRBD1; size: many; V: TRBV6-5; DNA: TGTGCCAGCAGTTGGGACAGGCCAAGCTCCTACGAGCAGTACTTC; CDR3: CASSWDRPSSYEQYF
J: TRBJ1-5; D: .; size: .; V: TRBV6-1; DNA: TGTGCCAGCTTTCCACAGGGAGGCAATCAGCCCCAGCATTTT; CDR3: CASFPQGGNQPQHF
J: TRBJ2-3; D: .; size: few; V: TRBV9; DNA: TGTGCCAGCAGCTATCAGGAGACAGATACGCAGTATTTT; CDR3: CASSYQETDTQYF
J: TRBJ2-4; D: TRBD1; size: few; V: TRBV7-9; DNA: TGTGCCAGCAGCTTAGATTATGGCACAGGGGATAATGAGCAGTACTTC; CDR3: CASSLDYGTGDNEQYF
J: TRBJ1-6; D: .; size: .; V: TRBV9; DNA: TGTGCCAGCAGCGCATCCTCGGGGTATAATTCACCCCTCCACTTT; CDR3: CASSASSGYNSPLHF
J: TRBJ2-7; D: TRBD1; size: few; V: TRBV27; DNA: TGTGCCAGCAGTGACAGGGCCTACGAGCAGTACTTC; CDR3: CASSDRAYEQYF
J: TRBJ1-5; D: TRBD1; size: few; V: TRBV7-9; DNA: TGTGCCAGCAGCTTCTCGAGGGGGCCGATCAATAGCAATCAGCCCCAGCATTTT; CDR3: CASSFSRGPINSNQPQHF
J: TRBJ1-1; D: .; size: .; V: TRBV7-2; DNA: TGTGCCAGTAGCTCCACCGGGGCAGGGGTCACTGAAGCTTTCTTT; CDR3: CASSSTGAGVTEAFF
J: TRBJ2-1; D: TRBD2; size: few; V: TRBV7-6; DNA: TGTGCCAGCACTCCCTGGGGGGGGATGAATGAGCAGTTCTTC; CDR3: CASTPWGGMNEQFF
J: TRBJ1-4; D: .; size: .; V: TRBV7-8; DNA: TGTGCCAGCAGCTTAGGCGAGCCCCGAGGTGAAAAACTGTTTTTT; CDR3: CASSLGEPRGEKLFF
J: TRBJ2-5; D: .; size: .; V: TRBV20-1; DNA: TGCAGCCCACTGGGGGGGGCGTCGGAGACCCAGTACTTC; CDR3: CSPLGGASETQYF
J: TRBJ1-5; D: .; size: .; V: TRBV7-9; DNA: TGTGCCAGCAGCTTAGTGGGGACCGACAATCAGCCCCAGCATTTT; CDR3: CASSLVGTDNQPQHF
J: TRBJ2-7; D: .; size: many; V: TRBV12-3/TRBV12-4; DNA: TGTGCCAGCAGTTTAAACGCAGGGCCCTACGAGCAGTACTTC; CDR3: CASSLNAGPYEQYF
J: TRBJ2-5; D: TRBD1; size: .; V: TRBV5-1; DNA: TGCGCCAGCAGCCAGAGCGACAGGGTCGTGGAGACCCAGTACTTC; CDR3: CASSQSDRVVETQYF
J: TRBJ2-7; D: TRBD1; size: medium-sized; V: TRBV20-1; DNA: TGCAGTGCTAGGGGGGACAGGGAGTACGAGCAGTACTTC; CDR3: CSARGDREYEQYF
J: TRBJ2-7; D: .; size: many; V: TRBV5-1; DNA: TGCGCCAGCAGCGGGGGGAACTACGAGCAGTACTTC; CDR3: CASSGGNYEQYF
J: TRBJ2-7; D: .; size: .; V: TRBV7-2; DNA: TGTGCCAGCAGCTTAGCCAGTACCCCCTACGAGCAGTACTTC; CDR3: CASSLASTPYEQYF
J: TRBJ1-5; D: TRBD1; size: .; V: TRBV9; DNA: TGTGCCAGCAGCGGCCCTGGACAGGGACGCCAGCCCCAGCATTTT; CDR3: CASSGPGQGRQPQHF
J: TRBJ2-3; D: .; size: .; V: TRBV19; DNA: TGTGCCAGTAGTATAGTAGGGGGGGCGGGGAGCACAGATACGCAGTATTTT; CDR3: CASSIVGGAGSTDTQYF
J: TRBJ1-1; D: TRBD1; size: .; V: TRBV6-5; DNA: TGTGCCAGCAGACACCAGGGGGTGGACACTGAAGCTTTCTTT; CDR3: CASRHQGVDTEAFF
J: TRBJ2-3; D: TRBD2; size: few; V: TRBV5-1; DNA: TGCGCCAGCAGCTCCGGGGGGATCGCAGATACGCAGTATTTT; CDR3: CASSSGGIADTQYF
J: TRBJ1-1; D: .; size: .; V: TRBV28; DNA: TGTGCCAGCAGTTTATGGGGGGGAAAGAACACTGAAGCTTTCTTT; CDR3: CASSLWGGKNTEAFF
J: TRBJ2-1; D: TRBD2; size: .; V: TRBV7-3; DNA: TGTGCCAGCAGCCCAGGGACTAGCGGGGCCAGCTCCTACAATGAGCAGTTCTTC; CDR3: CASSPGTSGASSYNEQFF
J: TRBJ1-1; D: .; size: .; V: TRBV7-3; DNA: TGTGCCAGCAGCTTAACCCCATCTGTAACTGAAGCTTTCTTT; CDR3: CASSLTPSVTEAFF
J: TRBJ1-2; D: TRBD1; size: few; V: TRBV12-3/TRBV12-4; DNA: TGTGCCAGCAGTGATCCGGGACAGGGGACCTATGGCTACACCTTC; CDR3: CASSDPGQGTYGYTF